The next 27 T cell receptor beta chains were all read from a single sample in a study of T cell responses to AZD1222 COVID-19 vaccine. Sequencing used immunoSEQ multiplex PCR; TCRdb keeps in-frame clones, though not all of them. The sample has approximately 160,000 clones, roughly 93% seen once; the top ten hold roughly 1%. Sample: peripheral blood, taken on day 0 of AZD1222 vaccination. All receptors derive from an adult in good health.

The table lists this clone with a count of one. This chain uses TRBV18 with TRBJ1-1; 8 positions agree with TRBD1. This CDR3 is 17 amino acids long. The V and J ends lost 2 bases and 4 bases, in that order; junction bases with no gene match: 12. Germline-derived CDR1 and CDR2 are KGHSH and LQKENI. CDR3 DNA: TGTGCCAGCTCACCAGGGACTGGACAGGGAAGGGTCACTGAAGCTTTCTTT. It yields the protein CASSPGTGQGRVTEAFF. Looking up the rest from reference TRBV18 and TRBJ1-1 gives the full variable domain: NAGVMQNPRHLVRRRGQEARLRCSPMKGHSHVYWYRQLPEEGLKFMVYLQKENIIDESGMPKERFSAEFPKEGPSILRIQQVVRGDSAAYFCASSPGTGQGRVTEAFFGQGTRLTVV.

V and J are TRBV14 and TRBJ1-2; no definite D call. V was shortened by 0 bases and J by 5 bases, with 7 bases between the two germline ends. From germline, CDR1 is SGHDN and CDR2 FVKESK. The CDR3 covers 13 residues. Here the CDR3 reads CASSQDFVYGYTF. The DNA of the CDR3 is TGTGCCAGCAGCCAAGATTTCGTGTATGGCTACACCTTC.

The genes are TRBV28 and TRBJ2-4; 7 positions match TRBD1. This CDR3 contains 14 residues. V lost 3 bases and J lost 3; bases outside the gene matches: 2. Germline CDR1 reads MDHEN; CDR2 reads SYDVKM. CDR3 sequence: CASSLTGSKNIQYF. CDR3 nucleotide sequence: TGTGCCAGCAGTTTGACAGGGAGCAAAAACATTCAGTACTTC.

The J gene is TRBJ1-2, the V gene TRBV2; 8 positions agree with TRBD1. The CDR3 contains 13 residues. J gave up 8 bases and V 6 bases, and 8 bases lay outside the gene matches. Germline V gene data show CDR1 as SNHLY and CDR2 as FYNNEI. The DNA for the CDR3 is TGTGCCAGCAGAAGCCAGGGGGCCGGGGGCTACACCTTC. It codes for CASRSQGAGGYTF.

This clone has just a few counts. This chain uses TRBV18 with TRBJ2-1; the match to TRBD2 covers 8 bases. There are 14 residues in the CDR3. The germline V gene encodes CDR1 KGHSH and CDR2 LQKENI. V trimming: 7 bases; J trimming: 7 bases; junction bases outside the gene matches: 9. CDR3 sequence reads: CASFSGVSYNEQFF. In DNA, the CDR3 is TGTGCCAGCTTTAGCGGGGTCTCTTATAATGAGCAGTTCTTC. Filled out from reference TRBV18 and TRBJ2-1, the complete variable domain reads NAGVMQNPRHLVRRRGQEARLRCSPMKGHSHVYWYRQLPEEGLKFMVYLQKENIIDESGMPKERFSAEFPKEGPSILRIQQVVRGDSAAYFCASFSGVSYNEQFFGPGTRLTVL.

The V call is TRBV6-5, the J call TRBJ1-2; no firm D call. Germline V gene sequence: CDR1 MNHEY, CDR2 SVGAGI. The CDR3 is 13 amino acids. V shed 4 bases and J shed 8 bases, with 14 bases lying between them. The CDR3 DNA reads as TGTGCCAGCAGTTTAAAGCCGGAAGACGGCTACACCTTC. Translated: CASSLKPEDGYTF.

This sequence joins TRBV7-9 and TRBJ2-3; tentatively, D is TRBD1 or TRBD2 (6 bases each). Germline-derived CDR1 and CDR2 are SEHNR and FQNEAQ (reference sequence). The CDR3 extends over 16 amino acids. V was clipped by 3 bases and J by 1 base, with 14 bases between them. The CDR3 bases are TGTGCCAGCAGCTTTATTGGGGGGCGAGGCACAGATACGCAGTATTTT. This codes for CASSFIGGRGTDTQYF.

The V gene is TRBV9, the J gene TRBJ2-1, with D maybe TRBD1 (6 bases). This CDR3 contains 15 residues. CDR1 is SGDLS, CDR2 YYNGEE, per germline. Trimming left V 0 bases short and J 6 bases short, with 13 bases between. The CDR3 is CASSVEGVSGNEQFF. The DNA of the CDR3 is TGTGCCAGCAGCGTAGAGGGGGTGTCAGGCAATGAGCAGTTCTTC.

The CDR3 reads CASSQEGAGYQETQYF. CDR3 bases: TGTGCCAGCAGCCAAGAAGGGGCGGGGTACCAAGAGACCCAGTACTTC. The chain recombines TRBV4-2 with TRBJ2-5; weak D call: TRBD2 (6 bases). The V and J ends lost 0 bases and 0 bases respectively, with 11 bases between them. The CDR3 is 16 amino acids. Germline V CDR1 and CDR2: LGHNA, YNFKEQ.

This clone was counted a single time. This sample also contains other DNA sequences that code for the same CDR3. The V call is TRBV4-1, the J call TRBJ1-5; no clear D. CDR3 length: 13 residues. Germline V gives CDR1 MGHRA, CDR2 YSYEKL. Trimming took off 1 base at V and 1 base at J, with 2 bases between the two ends. CDR3 sequence reads: CASSQGSNQPQHF. The CDR3 bases are TGCGCCAGCAGCCAAGGGAGCAATCAGCCCCAGCATTTT.

The chain couples TRBV6-2 or TRBV6-3 to TRBJ2-7; D gene unclear. Trimming removed 5 bases from V and 3 bases from J, with 8 bases in between. Germline CDR1 reads MNHEY; CDR2 reads SVGEGT. The CDR3 spans 12 residues. The CDR3 coding sequence is TGTGCCAGCAGTCGGACGCGCTACGAGCAGTACTTC. Its translation: CASSRTRYEQYF.

As for this clone: Different DNA sequences within this sample yield the same CDR3. The chain employs TRBV6-5 and TRBJ2-1; perhaps TRBD1 as D (6 bases). The germline gives CDR1 MNHEY, CDR2 SVGAGI. Between the trimmed V and J ends, which lost 4 bases and 5 bases, there was a span of 12 bases. CDR3 size: 14 residues. For the CDR3, the DNA is TGTGCCAGCAGTTCTAGGGGGTCCGACAATGAGCAGTTCTTC. Amino acids: CASSSRGSDNEQFF.

This chain uses TRBV19 with TRBJ1-1; D unresolved. V lost 9 bases to trimming and J lost 6 bases, with 14 bases between them. The CDR3 runs to 12 residues. Germline assignment: CDR1 LNHDA and CDR2 SQIVND (reference sequence). The CDR3: CASKGLAPEAFF. The CDR3, as DNA: TGTGCCAGCAAGGGCCTAGCACCTGAAGCTTTCTTT. The full variable domain, rest sourced from reference TRBV19 and TRBJ1-1, is DGGITQSPKYLFRKEGQNVTLSCEQNLNHDAMYWYRQDPGQGLRLIYYSQIVNDFQKGDIAEGYSVSREKKESFPLTVTSAQKNPTAFYLCASKGLAPEAFFGQGTRLTVV.

This clone was counted once. V is TRBV6-2 or TRBV6-3 and J is TRBJ1-5; D may be TRBD1 (5 bases). Trimming cost V 2 bases and J 0 bases, with 8 bases left between them. CDR3 size: 15 residues. Per germline, CDR1 MNHEY and CDR2 SVGEGT. The CDR3 protein is CASSYPGPSNQPQHF. The CDR3 region has the DNA TGTGCCAGCAGTTACCCGGGGCCTAGCAATCAGCCCCAGCATTTT.

The J gene is TRBJ1-2, the V gene TRBV5-6; D call uncertain. Germline CDR1 SGHDT, CDR2 YYEEEE. The CDR3 has 13 residues. Trimming took 1 base from V and 1 from J, leaving 5 bases between them. CDR3 sequence (DNA): TGTGCCAGCAGCTTGTTGGGTAACTATGGCTACACCTTC. This gives the protein CASSLLGNYGYTF.

V and J are TRBV2 and TRBJ2-1, with D tentatively TRBD1 (5 bases). The V gene lost 6 bases and the J gene lost 10 bases, with 13 bases spanning the gap. Germline CDR1 reads SNHLY; CDR2 reads FYNNEI. The CDR3 has 12 amino acids. CDR3 sequence: CASRGPQWEQFF. The CDR3 nucleotides read TGTGCCAGCAGGGGGCCCCAGTGGGAGCAGTTCTTC.

This clone was recorded once. The V gene is TRBV19, the J gene TRBJ1-6; 9 positions agree with TRBD1. J gave up 10 bases and V 4 bases, and 11 bases lay outside the gene matches. CDR3 length equals 16 residues. CDR1 LNHDA and CDR2 SQIVND come from the germline V gene (reference sequence). CDR3 region: CASSRSRDRVSSPLHF. The CDR3 nucleotides are TGTGCCAGTAGTAGAAGCCGGGACAGGGTATCGTCACCCCTCCACTTT.

J is TRBJ2-1 and V is TRBV7-3; unclear D gene. Looked up from germline, CDR1 is SGHTA and CDR2 is FQGTGA. The CDR3 is 12 amino acids. Trimming took off 4 bases at V and 7 bases at J, with 8 bases between the two ends. In DNA form, the CDR3 reads TGTGCCAGCAGCTACCTTGGGAATGAGCAGTTCTTC. It codes for CASSYLGNEQFF.

The chain uses TRBV28 and TRBJ2-3; no clear D gene. This CDR3 is built from 12 residues. Germline-derived CDR1 and CDR2 are MDHEN and SYDVKM. The V end was cut by 6 bases, the J end by 0 bases, with 4 bases between. CDR3 sequence (DNA): TGTGCCAGCAGCAAGAGCACAGATACGCAGTATTTT. This translates into CASSKSTDTQYF.

The rearrangement joins TRBV12-5 to TRBJ2-1, with TRBD1 matching 12 bases. With V trimmed by 7 bases and J by 8 bases, 3 bases remained unmatched. This CDR3 contains 13 residues. Germline V CDR1 and CDR2: LGHNT, FRNRAP. The CDR3 region is CASARDRGHEQFF. CDR3 in DNA: TGTGCTAGTGCCCGGGACAGGGGGCATGAGCAGTTCTTC. Filled out from reference TRBV12-5 and TRBJ2-1, the complete variable domain reads DARVTQTPRHKVTEMGQEVTMRCQPILGHNTVFWYRQTMMQGLELLAYFRNRAPLDDSGMPKDRFSAEMPDATLATLKIQPSEPRDSAVYFCASARDRGHEQFFGPGTRLTVL.

V and J are TRBV5-4 and TRBJ1-4; 11 bases align to TRBD1. The CDR3 contains 16 residues. The J segment lost 6 bases and the V segment lost 4 bases, leaving 8 bases of the junction unmatched. Germline CDR1 reads SGHNT; CDR2 reads YYREEE (reference sequence). This CDR3 reads CASSNGQGALDEKLFF. CDR3 nucleotide sequence: TGTGCCAGCAGCAACGGACAGGGGGCGCTTGATGAAAAACTGTTTTTT. The full variable domain, with the rest looked up from reference TRBV5-4 and TRBJ1-4, is ETGVTQSPTHLIKTRGQQVTLRCSSQSGHNTVSWYQQALGQGPQFIFQYYREEENGRGNFPPRFSGLQFPNYSSELNVNALELDDSALYLCASSNGQGALDEKLFFGSGTQLSVL.

The chain carries TRBV19 and TRBJ1-1; TRBD1 is a possible D gene (5 bases). This CDR3 has 14 amino acids. The germline CDR1 and CDR2 sequences are LNHDA and SQIVND (reference sequence). Between the trimmed V and J ends, which lost 4 bases and 5 bases, there was a span of 14 bases. The CDR3: CASSTGFERTEAFF. The CDR3 nucleotides are TGTGCCAGTAGTACAGGGTTCGAGCGAACTGAAGCTTTCTTT.

This chain uses TRBV6-6 with TRBJ1-2; D call uncertain. V dropped 2 bases and J dropped 2 bases, with 6 bases sitting between them. The CDR3 extends over 13 amino acids. Germline lookup yields CDR1 MNHNY and CDR2 SVGAGI (reference sequence). The DNA for the CDR3 is TGTGCCAGCAGTTACGACGGAAACTATGGCTACACCTTC. It yields the protein CASSYDGNYGYTF.

The chain links TRBV4-1 to TRBJ1-2; 8 nucleotides line up with TRBD1. CDR1 and CDR2 (germline): MGHRA, YSYEKL. J was trimmed by 7 bases and V by 7 bases; bases with no gene match: 14. The CDR3 spans 15 residues. CDR3 region: CASNHGQGGIAGYTF. Written as DNA, the CDR3 is TGCGCCAGCAACCACGGACAGGGAGGTATTGCTGGCTACACCTTC.

The genes are TRBV3-1 (or the pseudogene TRBV3-2) and TRBJ1-6, with D hard to call. Per the germline V gene, CDR1 is LGHDT and CDR2 is YNNKEL (reference sequence). The CDR3 runs to 13 residues. The germline V and J ends were trimmed by 4 bases and 5 bases, with 6 bases remaining between them. The CDR3, as DNA: TGTGCCAGCAGCCTCACTGATAATTCACCCCTCCACTTT. It translates to CASSLTDNSPLHF.

The V gene is TRBV11-2, the J gene TRBJ1-4; 7 bases are shared with TRBD1. V trimming: 9 bases; J trimming: 8 bases; junction bases outside the gene matches: 12. The V gene's germline CDR1 is SGHAT and CDR2 FQNNGV. The CDR3 covers 14 residues. CDR3 loop: CASNDLQGGEKLFF. In DNA, the CDR3 is TGTGCCAGTAATGACCTGCAGGGGGGGGAAAAACTGTTTTTT.

The chain links TRBV5-1 to TRBJ2-1, with 12 positions matching TRBD1. The junction had 12 bases not matched to a gene; V was cut back by 5 bases and J by 3 bases. Germline V CDR1 and CDR2: SGHRS, YFSETQ. This CDR3 contains 18 residues. The CDR3, as DNA: TGCGCCAGCAGACAGGGGACAGGGGGCCTTGTGGTCTACAATGAGCAGTTCTTC. This translates into CASRQGTGGLVVYNEQFF.